One sample yielded the 18 T cell receptor beta chains listed below, sequenced in a study of CD8 T cells in ankylosing spondylitis. TCRdb redid the calling of the 5' RACE reads with MiXCR, one entry per CDR3 protein. The table lists fewer than 250,000 distinct CDR3 sequences, 10% of them singletons. Material: blood, either unsorted or a sorted T cell fraction (not recorded which). The receptors come from a male donor with ankylosing spondylitis or in good health (not recorded which).

This clonotype was found many times. V gene TRBV5-1 combines with J gene TRBJ1-1; D is unclear. Between the trimmed V and J ends, which lost 4 bases and 1 base, there was a span of 17 bases. From germline, CDR1 is SGHRS and CDR2 YFSETQ. The CDR3 runs to 16 residues. The CDR3 sequence: CASSLNPNGRNTEAFF. The CDR3 DNA is TGCGCCAGCAGCCTTAATCCCAATGGGAGGAACACTGAAGCTTTCTTT.

The CDR3 sequence: CASSSLAGGHNEQFF. CDR3 sequence (DNA): TGTGCCAGCAGTTCTCTAGCGGGGGGCCACAATGAGCAGTTCTTC. This chain uses TRBV28 with TRBJ2-1, with 11 nucleotides matching TRBD2. Germline CDR1 reads MDHEN; CDR2 reads SYDVKM. CDR3 length equals 15 residues. Trimming removed 4 bases from V and 5 bases from J; junction bases left unmatched: 4.

The chain couples TRBV11-1 to TRBJ1-2; D is unresolved. There are 13 residues in the CDR3. Germline CDR1 SGHAT, CDR2 FQDESV (reference sequence). Between the trimmed V and J ends, which lost 6 bases and 0 bases, there was a span of 8 bases. The CDR3 protein is CASSNGANYGYTF. CDR3 sequence (DNA): TGTGCCAGCAGTAACGGAGCTAACTATGGCTACACCTTC.

This clonotype was found a few times. This rearrangement joins TRBV6-1 to TRBJ2-1; 14 nucleotides match TRBD2. V dropped 8 bases and J dropped 2; count of bases not matched to a gene: 2. The CDR3 is 15 residues long. Germline assignment: CDR1 MNHNS and CDR2 SASEGT. The CDR3 is CASGTSGGTYNEQFF. CDR3 in DNA: TGTGCCAGCGGGACTAGCGGGGGAACCTACAATGAGCAGTTCTTC.

This clonotype has at least ten counts. This chain links TRBV5-1 with TRBJ1-3; D gene unclear. V gave up 4 bases and J gave up 0 bases, with 14 bases separating them. Germline V CDR1 and CDR2: SGHRS, YFSETQ. CDR3 length: 16 residues. The CDR3 loop is CASSPDPLGSGNTIYF. DNA for the CDR3: TGCGCCAGCAGCCCAGATCCCCTTGGCTCTGGAAACACCATATATTTT.

This clonotype was recorded many times. The chain employs TRBV6-1 and TRBJ2-2; tentatively, D is TRBD1 or TRBD2 (5 bases each). Looked up from germline, CDR1 is MNHNS and CDR2 is SASEGT. There are 14 residues in the CDR3. With 6 bases removed from V and 6 bases from J, the gap between germline ends came to 14 bases. CDR3 DNA sequence: TGTGCCAGCAGGATCTCCCGGGACGCCGGGGAGCTGTTTTTT. Protein sequence: CASRISRDAGELFF.

This rearrangement joins TRBV5-5 to TRBJ2-1; D is unclear. Trimming removed 0 bases from V and 6 bases from J, with 13 bases in between. The CDR3 is made up of 15 amino acids. Germline V gene sequence: CDR1 SGHKS, CDR2 YYEKEE (reference sequence). DNA of the CDR3: TGTGCCAGCAGCTTGGACCCCCCGGGCTTCAATGAGCAGTTCTTC. It is translated as CASSLDPPGFNEQFF.

The table lists this clonotype with a few counts. The chain couples TRBV20-1 to TRBJ2-7, with 10 nucleotides matching TRBD1. Germline trimming cut 3 bases from V and 3 bases from J; bases unmatched to any gene: 5. The CDR3 has 14 residues. Germline V gene sequence: CDR1 DFQATT, CDR2 SNEGSKA (reference sequence). The CDR3 DNA is TGCAGTGCTAGTCCCGGGACAGGGGACTACGAGCAGTACTTC. This codes for CSASPGTGDYEQYF.

This clonotype turned up a few times. This sequence joins TRBV3-1 and TRBJ1-6; D uncertain. Deletions cut 0 bases from V and 14 bases from J, with 11 bases between. The CDR3 consists of 13 residues. CDR1 is LGHDT, CDR2 YNNKEL, per germline (reference sequence). For the CDR3, the DNA is TGTGCCAGCAGCCAAGATCCAGGCGGGACCCTCCACTTT. It codes for CASSQDPGGTLHF.

This clonotype has ten or more counts. The chain has TRBV5-1 and TRBJ2-3, with 10 bases fitting TRBD2. The CDR3 runs to 15 residues. The junction had 8 bases not matched to a gene; V was cut back by 5 bases and J by 5 bases. CDR1 is SGHRS, CDR2 YFSETQ, per germline. The CDR3: CASRKRGGGGDTQYF. The CDR3 coding sequence is TGCGCCAGCAGAAAGCGGGGGGGAGGAGGAGATACGCAGTATTTT.

There are a few counts of this clonotype. The V gene is TRBV28, the J gene TRBJ1-1, with unresolved D. The germline gives CDR1 MDHEN, CDR2 SYDVKM. The ends were cut back, 4 bases at V and 8 bases at J, with 11 bases in the middle. The CDR3 is 12 residues long. In DNA form, the CDR3 reads TGTGCCAGCAGTTCCCCGGGCAGGGAAGCTTTCTTT. Protein: CASSSPGREAFF.

This clonotype was picked up one time. Being one base from a much bigger clone, this may be a read error. J is TRBJ2-1 and V is TRBV12-3 or TRBV12-4; 8 bases are a match to TRBD2. The CDR3 is 13 amino acids. V gave up 6 bases and J gave up 6 bases; unmatched junction bases: 4. The CDR3 bases are TGTGCCAGCAGGCGGGGGGTAGCCAATGAGCAGTTCTTC. Translated: CASRRGVANEQFF.

This clonotype was picked up many times. V usage is TRBV7-2 and J usage is TRBJ2-7; 8 bases match TRBD1. Germline V lookup: CDR1 SGHTA, CDR2 FQGNSA. V lost 5 bases, J lost 5 bases, and 14 bases stayed unmatched. The CDR3 runs to 16 residues. The CDR3, as DNA: TGTGCCAGCAGCCCACGGGGTGGACAGGGAACCCACGAGCAGTACTTC. Amino acids: CASSPRGGQGTHEQYF.

This clonotype occurred many times. The rearrangement joins TRBV12-3 or TRBV12-4 to TRBJ2-7; D is ambiguous. This CDR3 region has 14 residues. Trimming stripped 6 bases from V and 2 bases from J, with 14 bases between. CDR3 in amino acids: CASRKAQTAYEQYF. The CDR3 DNA is TGTGCCAGCAGGAAAGCCCAAACCGCCTACGAGCAGTACTTC.

This clonotype was found many times. The V call is TRBV10-3, the J call TRBJ1-2, with a weak D call TRBD1 (6 bases). Trimming left V 11 bases short and J 4 bases short, with 20 bases between. Germline-derived CDR1 and CDR2 are ENHRY and SYGVKD. This CDR3 has 14 amino acids. The CDR3 sequence: CAAGAGDLLYGYTF. Written as DNA, the CDR3 is TGTGCCGCGGGAGCAGGGGACTTACTCTATGGCTACACCTTC.

This clonotype came up a few times. J is TRBJ2-5 and V is TRBV20-1, with D maybe TRBD2 (5 bases). The germline V gene has CDR1 DFQATT and CDR2 SNEGSKA (reference sequence). V lost 7 bases, J lost 1 base, and 16 bases lay in between. The CDR3 is 14 amino acids. This CDR3 reads CSVRTDGVQETQYF. In nucleotides, the CDR3 is TGCAGTGTTCGAACGGACGGGGTCCAAGAGACCCAGTACTTC.

This clonotype was counted ten times or more. The chain combines TRBV20-1 with TRBJ2-2; 8 bases line up with TRBD2. The trim removed 1 base at V and 4 bases at J, leaving 8 bases unmatched. Germline CDR1 reads DFQATT; CDR2 reads SNEGSKA (reference sequence). The CDR3 spans 16 residues. CDR3 sequence reads: CSARALGGVVTGELFF. The DNA for the CDR3 is TGCAGTGCTAGAGCCCTCGGGGGGGTAGTCACCGGGGAGCTGTTTTTT.

This clonotype has a count of ten or more. The J gene is TRBJ2-1, the V gene TRBV5-1; the D is unclear. CDR3 length: 12 residues. Trimming took off 5 bases at V and 10 bases at J, with 13 bases between the two ends. Germline V gene sequence: CDR1 SGHRS, CDR2 YFSETQ. CDR3 in DNA: TGCGCCAGCAGATCTGAATCTGAAGAGCAGTTCTTC. It encodes CASRSESEEQFF.